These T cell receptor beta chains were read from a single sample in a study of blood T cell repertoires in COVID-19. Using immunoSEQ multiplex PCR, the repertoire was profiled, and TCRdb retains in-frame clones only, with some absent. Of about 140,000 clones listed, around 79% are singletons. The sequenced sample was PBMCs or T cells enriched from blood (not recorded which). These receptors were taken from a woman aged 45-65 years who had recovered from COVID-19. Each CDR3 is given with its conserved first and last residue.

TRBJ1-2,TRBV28,CASSSSGLDRSFYGYTF
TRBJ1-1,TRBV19,CATQIWTEAFF
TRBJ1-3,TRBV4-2,CASSLGQSSGNTIYF
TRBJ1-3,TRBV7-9,CASSLPTLSGNTIYF
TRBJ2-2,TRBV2,CAGRQERAGELFF
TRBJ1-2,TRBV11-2,CASSLALGQGIGYTF
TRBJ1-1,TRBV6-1,CASSEGLGNTEAFF
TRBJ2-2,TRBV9,CASSVGLNLRAGAFPGELFF
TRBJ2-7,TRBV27,CASRRDRTGVGEQYF
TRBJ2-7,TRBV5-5,CASSLGDSGKQYF
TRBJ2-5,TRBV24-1,CATSDSRELQETQYF